A single sample is the source of the 5 T cell receptor beta chains below, sequenced in a study of cytomegalovirus exposure and HLA in healthy donors. PCR involved 60 Vbeta and 13 Jbeta primers. TCRdb keeps only in-frame clones here, not all; method: immunoSEQ multiplex PCR. The sample table sets out fewer than 85,000 clones. The sample comprised PBMCs. Receptors originate from a man in his fifties or sixties in good health and CMV-seropositive.

This chain connects TRBV19 to TRBJ1-3; D may be TRBD1 (5 bases). The V end was cut by 5 bases, the J end by 2 bases, with 13 bases between. This CDR3 is 15 amino acids long. The germline CDR1 and CDR2 sequences are LNHDA and SQIVND (reference sequence). For the CDR3, the DNA is TGTGCCAGTAGTCCAGACAGCAACCCTGGAAACACCATATATTTT. Translation: CASSPDSNPGNTIYF.

The rearrangement uses TRBV4-1 and TRBJ2-2, with 8 positions matching TRBD2. CDR1 MGHRA and CDR2 YSYEKL come from the germline V gene. V was clipped by 2 bases and J by 3 bases; unmatched bases: 11. This CDR3 comprises 18 residues. The CDR3 DNA is TGCGCCAGCAGCCAATACTATCCAAGCGGGAGCGACACCGGGGAGCTGTTTTTT. Translated: CASSQYYPSGSDTGELFF.

The V call is TRBV9, the J call TRBJ2-1, with D possibly matching TRBD2 (5 bases). The CDR3 has 15 residues. The germline V gene has CDR1 SGDLS and CDR2 YYNGEE. The ends were cut back, 0 bases at V and 4 bases at J, with 11 bases in the middle. The CDR3 region is CASSVGAVQYNEQFF. The CDR3, as DNA: TGTGCCAGCAGCGTAGGAGCGGTTCAGTACAATGAGCAGTTCTTC.

The genes are TRBV7-6 and TRBJ2-2, with D tentatively TRBD1 (5 bases). The CDR3 consists of 14 residues. Per germline, CDR1 SGHVS and CDR2 FNYEAQ. Trimming removed 5 bases from V and 6 bases from J, with 13 bases in between. CDR3 in amino acids: CASSAPLGAGELFF. CDR3 bases: TGTGCCAGCAGCGCGCCGTTAGGGGCCGGGGAGCTGTTTTTT.

This sequence joins TRBV2 and TRBJ2-2; 10 nucleotides line up with TRBD2. This CDR3 has 15 residues. Germline V gene sequence: CDR1 SNHLY, CDR2 FYNNEI. After removal of 7 bases from V and 6 bases from J, the junction contained 8 bases not matched to a gene. The CDR3 DNA is TGTGCCAGCACCCCAGCGGGGGGGCGCGCCGGGGAGCTGTTTTTT. Protein product: CASTPAGGRAGELFF.